Below are 15 T cell receptor beta chains sequenced from a single sample in a study of blood T cell repertoires in COVID-19 (dated by TCRdb to about 2020). Libraries were constructed by the immunoSEQ multiplex PCR assay. TCRdb provides this immuneACCESS table in a form limited to in-frame rearrangements. Some clones are lacking; in checked studies, under half of them reflect an unresolved V gene, and why the rest are absent is not known. The sample table lists 130,000 or so clones, roughly 84% of them with a count of one. The ten largest clones represent 15% to 20% of the sample. Sequencing was carried out using peripheral blood. These receptors were obtained from a woman of 80 years or more with acute or convalescent COVID-19.

The chain employs TRBV7-2 and TRBJ1-6; D possibly corresponds to TRBD1 (5 bases). Trimming took off 2 bases at V and 10 bases at J, with 12 bases between the two ends. Per the germline V gene, CDR1 is SGHTA and CDR2 is FQGNSA. The CDR3 is 14 residues long. The CDR3 loop reads CASSLHRQGSPLHF. CDR3 bases: TGTGCCAGCAGCTTACACAGGCAGGGCTCACCCCTCCACTTT.

In this sample, this clone turned up a few times. J is TRBJ1-3 and V is TRBV30; weak D call: TRBD1 (5 bases). This CDR3 comprises 17 residues. Trimming took 5 bases from V and 2 from J, leaving 22 bases between them. CDR1 is GTSNPN, CDR2 SVGIG, per germline (reference sequence). Here the CDR3 reads CAWEKTGARIPGNTIYF. CDR3 coding DNA: TGTGCCTGGGAGAAAACAGGAGCCAGAATCCCTGGAAACACCATATATTTT.

The genes are TRBV7-9 and TRBJ1-4; 10 positions match TRBD1. Unmatched junction bases numbered 5, after V lost 5 bases and J lost 8 bases. Germline V gene data show CDR1 as SEHNR and CDR2 as FQNEAQ (reference sequence). The CDR3 runs 14 residues. The CDR3, as DNA: TGTGCCAGCAGCCAGGGACAGGGGAGGGAAAAACTGTTTTTT. Its protein is CASSQGQGREKLFF. Combining the CDR3 with reference TRBV7-9 and TRBJ1-4 gives the whole variable domain DTGVSQNPRHKITKRGQNVTFRCDPISEHNRLYWYRQTLGQGPEFLTYFQNEAQLEKSRLLSDRFSAERPKGSFSTLEIQRTEQGDSAMYLCASSQGQGREKLFFGSGTQLSVL.

The chain uses TRBV5-1 and TRBJ2-7; 10 nucleotides match TRBD2. V shed 4 bases, J shed 4 bases, and the junction held 11 bases outside the gene matches. CDR1 is SGHRS, CDR2 YFSETQ, per germline. This CDR3 contains 16 residues. CDR3 sequence reads: CASSRVGASGSYEQYF. In nucleotides, the CDR3 is TGCGCCAGCAGCCGGGTTGGGGCTAGCGGGAGTTACGAGCAGTACTTC. The variable domain in full, completed from reference TRBV5-1 and TRBJ2-7, reads KAGVTQTPRYLIKTRGQQVTLSCSPISGHRSVSWYQQTPGQGLQFLFEYFSETQRNKGNFPGRFSGRQFSNSRSEMNVSTLELGDSALYLCASSRVGASGSYEQYFGPGTRLTVT.

V gene TRBV11-2 combines with J gene TRBJ2-6; 8 bases fit TRBD1. Germline V gene lookup returns CDR1 SGHAT and CDR2 FQNNGV. CDR3 length equals 19 residues. V gave up 1 base and J gave up 2 bases; unmatched junction bases: 10. In DNA form, the CDR3 reads TGTGCCAGCAGCTTAGGTCAGGGGGCGGTTAGCACTGGGGCCAACGTCCTGACTTTC. This sequence encodes CASSLGQGAVSTGANVLTF.

This chain connects TRBV5-4 to TRBJ2-3; maybe TRBD2 (5 bases). With 5 bases removed from V and 1 base from J, the gap between germline ends came to 17 bases. The CDR3 is 16 residues long. Per germline, CDR1 SGHNT and CDR2 YYREEE (reference sequence). CDR3 residues: CASSPDWVYGTDTQYF. The CDR3 nucleotides read TGTGCCAGCAGTCCGGACTGGGTCTATGGCACAGATACGCAGTATTTT.

This clone was seen just once. The V gene is TRBV19, the J gene TRBJ2-2; 12 nucleotides match TRBD2. The CDR3 has 16 residues. Trimming took 5 bases from V and 6 from J; bases not matched to a gene: 7. Per the germline V gene, CDR1 is LNHDA and CDR2 is SQIVND (reference sequence). The CDR3, as DNA: TGTGCCAGTAGTCCGCGACTAGCGGGAGCGGCCGGGGAGCTGTTTTTT. Its protein product is CASSPRLAGAAGELFF. Full variable domain (outside the CDR3, taken from reference TRBV19 and TRBJ2-2): DGGITQSPKYLFRKEGQNVTLSCEQNLNHDAMYWYRQDPGQGLRLIYYSQIVNDFQKGDIAEGYSVSREKKESFPLTVTSAQKNPTAFYLCASSPRLAGAAGELFFGEGSRLTVL.

V gene TRBV29-1 combines with J gene TRBJ2-1, with 11 positions matching TRBD2. V lost 6 bases and J lost 8; bases outside the gene matches: 9. This CDR3 region has 14 residues. Germline V gives CDR1 SQVTM, CDR2 ANQGSEA. CDR3 residues: CSVTFSGGADEQFF. The CDR3 DNA reads TGCAGCGTCACTTTTAGCGGGGGGGCTGATGAGCAGTTCTTC.

The chain uses TRBV5-4 and TRBJ2-7; a possible D gene is TRBD2 (6 bases). The CDR3 totals 15 residues. V was shortened by 6 bases and J by 0 bases, with 16 bases between the two germline ends. CDR1 SGHNT and CDR2 YYREEE come from the germline V gene (reference sequence). CDR3 DNA: TGTGCCAGCAACAAGTGGGGGGACCTCTCCTACGAGCAGTACTTC. This codes for CASNKWGDLSYEQYF.

This clone showed up just once. The chain employs TRBV18 and TRBJ1-1; perhaps TRBD1 as D (6 bases). The CDR3 is made up of 12 amino acids. The V end was cut by 2 bases, the J end by 7 bases, with 8 bases between. Germline CDR1 reads KGHSH; CDR2 reads LQKENI. CDR3 nucleotides: TGTGCCAGCTCACCAGGGGGCGATGAAGCTTTCTTT. Translation gives CASSPGGDEAFF.

The CDR3 DNA follows: TGTGCCAGCAGCGGTACTAGCGGGAGGGCTAAAAACATTCAGTACTTC. Protein: CASSGTSGRAKNIQYF. The chain uses TRBV7-2 and TRBJ2-4, with TRBD2 identical over 13 bases. V dropped 5 bases and J dropped 4; count of bases not matched to a gene: 5. Germline V CDR1 and CDR2: SGHTA, FQGNSA. The CDR3 contains 16 residues.

This clone was detected a few times. V usage is TRBV2 and J usage is TRBJ2-4; possibly TRBD1 for D (5 bases). V gave up 4 bases and J gave up 8 bases, with 9 bases separating them. The CDR3 contains 12 residues. Germline V CDR1 and CDR2: SNHLY, FYNNEI. The CDR3 protein is CASSVKGDIQYF. CDR3 bases: TGTGCCAGCAGTGTAAAAGGGGACATTCAGTACTTC.

The CDR3 nucleotides read TGTGCCAGCACCCGGTGGGCCAGCGGGGAGGGCACAGATACGCAGTATTTT. Translating gives CASTRWASGEGTDTQYF. This chain links TRBV7-2 with TRBJ2-3, with 7 bases lining up with TRBD2. The germline V gene has CDR1 SGHTA and CDR2 FQGNSA. The CDR3 is 17 amino acids. V dropped 7 bases and J dropped 1; count of bases not matched to a gene: 14.

This chain uses TRBV19 with TRBJ2-1, with 7 nucleotides matching TRBD2. J was trimmed by 3 bases and V by 4 bases; bases with no gene match: 0. The germline CDR1 and CDR2 sequences are LNHDA and SQIVND (reference sequence). This CDR3 spans 13 amino acids. CDR3 sequence reads: CASSSGGYNEQFF. The CDR3 coding sequence is TGTGCCAGTAGTAGCGGGGGCTACAATGAGCAGTTCTTC.

This chain connects TRBV29-1 to TRBJ2-7; 7 nucleotides match TRBD2. The CDR3 covers 11 residues. Germline loops: CDR1 SQVTM, CDR2 ANQGSEA. V was clipped by 5 bases and J by 4 bases; unmatched bases: 2. The CDR3 region is CSVTSAYEQYF. The CDR3, as DNA: TGCAGCGTTACTAGCGCGTACGAGCAGTACTTC.